These 31 T cell receptor beta chains originate from one sample sequenced in a study of blood T cell repertoires in COVID-19. The assay was immunoSEQ multiplex PCR, and TCRdb's table has in-frame clones only and misses some. The sample records 240,000 or so clones, about 70% being singletons. Sequenced: peripheral blood. The receptors originated from a woman of 80 years or more with acute or convalescent COVID-19.

The chain employs TRBV5-5 and TRBJ1-5; 10 bases are shared with TRBD1. Germline trimming cut 2 bases from V and 7 bases from J; bases unmatched to any gene: 6. Germline CDR1 is SGHKS and CDR2 is YYEKEE (reference sequence). The CDR3 sequence is 15 residues long. The CDR3 here is CASSLRQGAGQPQHF. The CDR3 bases are TGTGCCAGCAGCTTAAGACAGGGGGCAGGCCAGCCCCAGCATTTT. The complete variable domain, with remaining parts taken from reference TRBV5-5 and TRBJ1-5, reads DAGVTQSPTHLIKTRGQQVTLRCSPISGHKSVSWYQQVLGQGPQFIFQYYEKEERGRGNFPDRFSARQFPNYSSELNVNALLLGDSALYLCASSLRQGAGQPQHFGDGTRLSIL.

The chain joins TRBV2 to TRBJ1-4; D perhaps matches TRBD1 (6 bases). The CDR3 is 16 residues long. V lost 6 bases and J lost 4, with 18 bases in between. Per the germline V gene, CDR1 is SNHLY and CDR2 is FYNNEI. Here the CDR3 DNA reads TGTGCCAGCAGGCGAACCGCAGGGGCCCTTAATGAAAAACTGTTTTTT. Amino acid sequence: CASRRTAGALNEKLFF.

This clone was recorded a few times. V is TRBV2 and J is TRBJ2-5, with D possibly matching TRBD2 (5 bases). Germline CDR1 and CDR2: SNHLY and FYNNEI. V was pared by 7 bases and J by 1 base, with 16 bases between. The CDR3 is 15 amino acids. CDR3 bases: TGTGCCAGCACCCTGGGAGAAGCTCTCCAAGAGACCCAGTACTTC. The encoded protein is CASTLGEALQETQYF.

This chain uses TRBV5-1 with TRBJ2-1; D gene ambiguous. CDR3 length: 14 amino acids. Trimming shortened V by 0 bases and J by 7 bases, and 11 bases separated the two germline ends. Looked up from germline, CDR1 is SGHRS and CDR2 is YFSETQ. DNA of the CDR3: TGCGCCAGCAGCTTGGGAACTATTGAAAATGAGCAGTTCTTC. Amino acid sequence: CASSLGTIENEQFF.

The chain uses TRBV24-1 and TRBJ1-5, with D hard to call. V gave up 4 bases and J gave up 4 bases, with 7 bases separating them. CDR1 KGHDR and CDR2 SFDVKD come from the germline V gene. The CDR3 is 13 residues long. CDR3 region: CATSEAGNQPQHF. The CDR3 nucleotides read TGTGCCACCAGTGAGGCGGGGAATCAGCCCCAGCATTTT.

The chain uses TRBV19 and TRBJ2-7, with a weak D call TRBD2 (5 bases). The CDR3 contains 15 residues. V was pared by 5 bases and J by 3 bases, with 17 bases between. Per germline, CDR1 LNHDA and CDR2 SQIVND (reference sequence). This chain's CDR3 is CASSLRLLAGYEQYF. CDR3 DNA: TGTGCCAGTAGTTTACGACTACTTGCTGGCTACGAGCAGTACTTC.

The chain has TRBV7-2 and TRBJ2-7, with D possibly matching TRBD2 (5 bases). The CDR3 consists of 13 residues. Germline CDR1 and CDR2: SGHTA and FQGNSA. V lost 3 bases, J lost 2 bases, and 8 bases lay in between. This CDR3 is CASSLPSTYEQYF. The DNA for the CDR3 is TGTGCCAGCAGCTTGCCTAGCACCTACGAGCAGTACTTC.

The genes are TRBV11-2 and TRBJ2-5; D might be TRBD2 (6 bases). V dropped 1 base and J dropped 0 bases, with 9 bases sitting between them. CDR3 length: 15 amino acids. Germline V gene data show CDR1 as SGHAT and CDR2 as FQNNGV. DNA of the CDR3: TGTGCCAGCAGCTTAGGCGGGACCAACCAAGAGACCCAGTACTTC. It codes for CASSLGGTNQETQYF.

This chain joins TRBV6-2 or TRBV6-3 and TRBJ2-7, with D unclear. Germline loops: CDR1 MNHEY, CDR2 SVGEGT. The CDR3 consists of 15 residues. V was cut by 0 bases and J by 0 bases, with 9 bases left in between. The CDR3 nucleotides are TGTGCCAGCAGTTACTCATCACGGAGCTCCTACGAGCAGTACTTC. Residues: CASSYSSRSSYEQYF.

The V and J genes are TRBV14 and TRBJ1-6; no definite D call. V was pared by 0 bases and J by 7 bases, with 7 bases between. The CDR3 contains 14 residues. From germline, CDR1 is SGHDN and CDR2 FVKESK. Here the CDR3 reads CASSQELGNSPLHF. The DNA of the CDR3 is TGTGCCAGCAGCCAAGAATTGGGCAATTCACCCCTCCACTTT.

The chain joins TRBV5-4 to TRBJ1-1; D gene unclear. The ends were cut back, 5 bases at V and 4 bases at J, with 15 bases in the middle. The CDR3 totals 14 residues. Germline-derived CDR1 and CDR2 are SGHNT and YYREEE (reference sequence). DNA of the CDR3: TGTGCCAGCAGTCAGCCGGGAGCTGGCACTGAAGCTTTCTTT. Residues: CASSQPGAGTEAFF.

The rearrangement joins TRBV4-3 to TRBJ2-7, with 7 bases fitting TRBD1. The V gene's germline CDR1 is LGHNA and CDR2 YSLEER. CDR3 length: 15 amino acids. V gave up 4 bases and J gave up 0 bases; unmatched junction bases: 6. The CDR3 coding sequence is TGCGCCAGCAGCCCGCTTACAGGGGACTCCTACGAGCAGTACTTC. Translated: CASSPLTGDSYEQYF.

V usage is TRBV7-2 and J usage is TRBJ2-5; weak D call: TRBD2 (5 bases). Germline V gene lookup returns CDR1 SGHTA and CDR2 FQGNSA. CDR3 length: 15 amino acids. Trimming cost V 6 bases and J 1 base, with 15 bases left between them. The CDR3 DNA follows: TGTGCCAGCAGGCCTTTGCTAGCTGCCCAAGAGACCCAGTACTTC. This encodes CASRPLLAAQETQYF.

The V call is TRBV27, the J call TRBJ2-3; 8 nucleotides match TRBD1. This CDR3 is 14 amino acids long. V lost 5 bases and J lost 3; bases outside the gene matches: 4. Germline V CDR1 and CDR2: MNHEY, SMNVEV (reference sequence). The chain's CDR3 is CASSPRTGTDTQYF. CDR3 bases: TGTGCCAGCAGTCCCAGGACAGGGACAGATACGCAGTATTTT.

The table lists this clone with a count of one. V is TRBV6-5 and J is TRBJ1-3, with TRBD1 as a possible D gene (6 bases). The V gene lost 5 bases and the J gene lost 0 bases, with 11 bases spanning the gap. The germline CDR1 and CDR2 sequences are MNHEY and SVGAGI. The CDR3 sequence is 15 residues long. In DNA form, the CDR3 reads TGTGCCAGCAGTCTCCGGACAGCCTCTGGAAACACCATATATTTT. As protein: CASSLRTASGNTIYF.

This clone was counted a single time. The V call is TRBV30, the J call TRBJ1-2, with a tentative D call TRBD1 (6 bases). Per the germline V gene, CDR1 is GTSNPN and CDR2 is SVGIG (reference sequence). The V end lost 7 bases, the J end lost 7 bases, and 19 bases lay between the germline ends. This CDR3 has 13 amino acids. The CDR3 coding sequence is TGTGCCTATCGGACAGTTCCTCTTGGTGGCTACACCTTC. Its protein is CAYRTVPLGGYTF.

This chain connects TRBV29-1 to TRBJ1-1, with a possible D match to TRBD1 (5 bases). V was shortened by 4 bases and J by 3 bases, with 15 bases between the two germline ends. From germline, CDR1 is SQVTM and CDR2 ANQGSEA. The CDR3 totals 14 residues. The CDR3 region has the DNA TGCAGCGTTGTTGCTCGGGGAGGGGACACTGAAGCTTTCTTT. It translates to CSVVARGGDTEAFF.

The J gene is TRBJ2-5, the V gene TRBV5-1, with 10 bases identical to TRBD2. Germline V CDR1 and CDR2: SGHRS, YFSETQ. V was clipped by 0 bases and J by 3 bases; unmatched bases: 5. The CDR3 totals 16 residues. The CDR3 region is CASSLGPSGREETQYF. The DNA of the CDR3 is TGCGCCAGCAGCTTGGGTCCTAGCGGGAGAGAAGAGACCCAGTACTTC.

This clone was observed once. The V call is TRBV4-3, the J call TRBJ2-6, with 8 bases matching TRBD1. V dropped 1 base and J dropped 0; count of bases not matched to a gene: 5. The CDR3 loop spans 18 amino acids. Germline V lookup: CDR1 LGHNA, CDR2 YSLEER. This CDR3 reads CASSQGMQGASGANVLTF. CDR3 nucleotide sequence: TGCGCCAGCAGCCAAGGTATGCAGGGGGCCTCTGGGGCCAACGTCCTGACTTTC.

The J gene is TRBJ1-2, the V gene TRBV7-8; D perhaps matches TRBD1 (5 bases). CDR1 is SGHVS, CDR2 FQNEAQ, per germline. V lost 5 bases to trimming and J lost 4 bases, with 8 bases between them. The CDR3 has 12 residues. DNA of the CDR3: TGTGCCAGCAGCCGGACATCCTATGGCTACACCTTC. Translated, it gives CASSRTSYGYTF.

The chain uses TRBV2 and TRBJ1-4; tentatively, D is TRBD1 (5 bases). Germline lookup yields CDR1 SNHLY and CDR2 FYNNEI. The CDR3 runs to 14 residues. Trimming shortened V by 6 bases and J by 0 bases, and 8 bases separated the two germline ends. The CDR3 DNA is TGTGCCAGCAGGGGGGGTGCAACTAATGAAAAACTGTTTTTT. This sequence encodes CASRGGATNEKLFF.

This clone was recorded many times. The rearrangement joins TRBV3-1 (or the pseudogene TRBV3-2) to TRBJ2-1, with no clear D. Trimming pared 8 bases from V and 4 bases from J, leaving 6 bases between. The length of the CDR3 is 11 residues. CDR1 LGHDT and CDR2 YNNKEL come from the germline V gene (reference sequence). CDR3 DNA: TGTGCCAGCGCGGCATACAATGAGCAGTTCTTC. Translating it yields CASAAYNEQFF.

The chain recombines TRBV7-9 with TRBJ2-1, with D possibly being TRBD2 (6 bases). Germline assignment: CDR1 SEHNR and CDR2 FQNEAQ (reference sequence). CDR3 size: 14 residues. Trimming left V 6 bases short and J 8 bases short, with 17 bases between. CDR3 nucleotides: TGTGCCAGCAGGGAAGTAGATTGGAGGGATGAGCAGTTCTTC. Its protein product is CASREVDWRDEQFF.

A single count supports this clone. The chain uses TRBV7-3 and TRBJ2-2; 8 bases are a match to TRBD2. The germline V gene encodes CDR1 SGHTA and CDR2 FQGTGA. CDR3 length: 16 residues. With V trimmed by 5 bases and J by 5 bases, 10 bases remained unmatched. The CDR3 region has the DNA TGTGCCAGCAGCCAACGAGCGGGGGCCTCGACCGGGGAGCTGTTTTTT. Its translation: CASSQRAGASTGELFF.

This clone was observed once. The junction departs from germline at one end; a sequencing error may be responsible. The gene calls are TRBV3-1 (or the pseudogene TRBV3-2) and TRBJ1-1, with TRBD1 as a possible D gene (6 bases). Germline CDR1 reads LGHDT; CDR2 reads YNNKEL (reference sequence). CDR3 length equals 14 residues. This CDR3 is CASSHRTENAEAFF. CDR3 coding DNA: TGTGCCAGCAGCCATAGGACAGAGAACGCTGAAGCTTTCTTT.

This clone appeared a few times. The chain has TRBV18 and TRBJ2-7; D might be TRBD2 (5 bases). The germline V gene encodes CDR1 KGHSH and CDR2 LQKENI. The CDR3 covers 14 residues. V lost 6 bases and J 3 bases, leaving 15 bases between the germline ends. As DNA, the CDR3 is TGTGCCAGCTCGCCTTCGGCGCGGGTCTACGAGCAGTACTTC. Translation: CASSPSARVYEQYF. The variable domain in full, completed from reference TRBV18 and TRBJ2-7, reads NAGVMQNPRHLVRRRGQEARLRCSPMKGHSHVYWYRQLPEEGLKFMVYLQKENIIDESGMPKERFSAEFPKEGPSILRIQQVVRGDSAAYFCASSPSARVYEQYFGPGTRLTVT.

This clone turned up a few times. This chain connects TRBV19 to TRBJ2-3; 7 bases align to TRBD2. There are 15 residues in the CDR3. The germline gives CDR1 LNHDA, CDR2 SQIVND (reference sequence). J gave up 5 bases and V 2 bases, and 7 bases lay outside the gene matches. CDR3 coding DNA: TGTGCCAGTAGTATACAGCGGGGAGGGGTAGATACGCAGTATTTT. Encoded protein: CASSIQRGGVDTQYF.

The V and J genes are TRBV2 and TRBJ1-1, with a possible D match to TRBD1 (5 bases). Germline-derived CDR1 and CDR2 are SNHLY and FYNNEI. CDR3 size: 13 residues. The V end lost 8 bases, the J end lost 5 bases, and 15 bases lay between the germline ends. CDR3 sequence: CASCLQVYTEAFF. The DNA of the CDR3 is TGTGCCAGCTGCTTACAGGTATATACTGAAGCTTTCTTT. The full variable domain, with the rest looked up from reference TRBV2 and TRBJ1-1, is EPEVTQTPSHQVTQMGQEVILRCVPISNHLYFYWYRQILGQKVEFLVSFYNNEISEKSEIFDDQFSVERPDGSNFTLKIRSTKLEDSAMYFCASCLQVYTEAFFGQGTRLTVV.

The V and J genes are TRBV6-2 or TRBV6-3 and TRBJ2-3; 12 nucleotides match TRBD2. Trimming took 5 bases from V and 2 from J; bases not matched to a gene: 5. This CDR3 spans 16 amino acids. Germline values: CDR1 MNHEY, CDR2 SVGEGT. The CDR3 here is CASSQGLAGHTDTQYF. The CDR3 nucleotides are TGTGCCAGCAGTCAGGGACTAGCGGGCCACACAGATACGCAGTATTTT.

J is TRBJ2-2 and V is TRBV6-5; possible D gene TRBD2, 5 bases. Looked up from germline, CDR1 is MNHEY and CDR2 is SVGAGI. Trimming left V 6 bases short and J 6 bases short, with 14 bases between. CDR3 length: 14 residues. DNA of the CDR3: TGTGCCAGCAGACAACAACTAGGTCCCGGGGAGCTGTTTTTT. Translated, it gives CASRQQLGPGELFF.

This clone has only one observation. This chain uses TRBV6-1 with TRBJ2-7; the match to TRBD2 covers 8 bases. This CDR3 is built from 17 residues. CDR1 is MNHNS, CDR2 SASEGT, per germline. V lost 4 bases, J lost 5 bases, and 16 bases stayed unmatched. CDR3 residues: CASSAPGTSSVRDEQYF. The CDR3 DNA reads as TGTGCCAGCAGTGCCCCCGGGACTAGTAGTGTTCGCGACGAGCAGTACTTC.